A selection of T cell receptor beta chains follows, all from one sample in a study of control samples from healthy donors and cancer patients. Using immunoSEQ multiplex PCR, the repertoire was profiled, and TCRdb retains in-frame clones only, with some absent. The data show about 97,000 clones, roughly nine tenths seen once. Sequencing used blood. The receptors shown here come from a woman aged 18-35 years in good health. Both conserved end residues are part of each CDR3. A D gene is named only where the DNA matches it firmly. Size tells how often a clone was seen (once, few, many) or the class of an expanded clone, and some rows leave it out.

j_gene: TRBJ2-2
v_gene: TRBV7-9
d_gene: TRBD2
abundance: NA
CDR3nt: TGTGCCAGCAGCTTATCCGGGAGGATGACCGGGGAGCTGTTTTTT
CDR3aa: CASSLSGRMTGELFF

j_gene: TRBJ2-3
v_gene: TRBV30
d_gene: TRBD2
abundance: NA
CDR3nt: TGTGCCTGGAGTAACCCCGGACTAGCGGGAGATACGCAGTATTTT
CDR3aa: CAWSNPGLAGDTQYF

j_gene: TRBJ2-5
v_gene: TRBV5-6
d_gene: NA
abundance: once
CDR3nt: TGTGCCAGCAGCCCCTCCACTAGAGAGACCCAGTACTTC
CDR3aa: CASSPSTRETQYF

j_gene: TRBJ1-5
v_gene: TRBV6-5
d_gene: NA
abundance: NA
CDR3nt: TGTGCCAGCAGTTACTCAGGGGGGGATCAGCCCCAGCATTTT
CDR3aa: CASSYSGGDQPQHF

j_gene: TRBJ2-7
v_gene: TRBV10-1
d_gene: NA
abundance: once
CDR3nt: TGCGCCAGCAGTGAGTCAGGGCAGCCATCCGCCTACGAGCAGTACTTC
CDR3aa: CASSESGQPSAYEQYF

j_gene: TRBJ1-4
v_gene: TRBV28
d_gene: TRBD1
abundance: NA
CDR3nt: TGTGCCAGCAGTCCAACAGGGGCCCCATATGAAAAACTGTTTTTT
CDR3aa: CASSPTGAPYEKLFF

j_gene: TRBJ2-7
v_gene: TRBV7-2
d_gene: NA
abundance: NA
CDR3nt: TGTGCCAGCAGCTCCCGGATTGCCCACGAGCAGTACTTC
CDR3aa: CASSSRIAHEQYF

j_gene: TRBJ2-2
v_gene: TRBV30
d_gene: TRBD2
abundance: NA
CDR3nt: TGTGCCTTGCCGGGGGGTCGGAACACCGGGGAGCTGTTTTTT
CDR3aa: CALPGGRNTGELFF

j_gene: TRBJ2-1
v_gene: TRBV3-1/TRBV3-2
d_gene: TRBD2
abundance: NA
CDR3nt: TGTGCCAGCAGCCAAGGGGACTACGGTTTCTTC
CDR3aa: CASSQGDYGFF

j_gene: TRBJ1-5
v_gene: TRBV28
d_gene: TRBD1
abundance: NA
CDR3nt: TGTGCCAGCAGTTCAGGGACAGGGACACATCAGCCCCAGCATTTT
CDR3aa: CASSSGTGTHQPQHF

j_gene: TRBJ2-1
v_gene: TRBV11-3
d_gene: NA
abundance: NA
CDR3nt: TGTGCCAGCAGTTACCCGGGAGATGAGCAGTTCTTC
CDR3aa: CASSYPGDEQFF

j_gene: TRBJ1-4
v_gene: TRBV2
d_gene: TRBD1
abundance: NA
CDR3nt: TGTGCCAGCAGTGAAAACAGGGGGCCCGAAAAACTGTTTTTT
CDR3aa: CASSENRGPEKLFF

j_gene: TRBJ2-7
v_gene: TRBV4-2
d_gene: NA
abundance: NA
CDR3nt: TGTGCCAGCAGCCAAGAGGTTTCCTACGAGCAGTACTTC
CDR3aa: CASSQEVSYEQYF

j_gene: TRBJ2-1
v_gene: TRBV18
d_gene: TRBD2
abundance: NA
CDR3nt: TGTGCCAGCTCACGAACTAGCGGAAAGGGCTCCTACAATGAGCAGTTCTTC
CDR3aa: CASSRTSGKGSYNEQFF

j_gene: TRBJ2-7
v_gene: TRBV6-6
d_gene: TRBD1
abundance: NA
CDR3nt: TGTGCCAGCAGTTACTCCGGGACAGGGTCCCACGAGCAGTACTTC
CDR3aa: CASSYSGTGSHEQYF

j_gene: TRBJ2-1
v_gene: TRBV5-4
d_gene: NA
abundance: NA
CDR3nt: TGTGCCAGCAGCAGCCGGGACAAGGACTACAATGAGCAGTTCTTC
CDR3aa: CASSSRDKDYNEQFF

j_gene: TRBJ2-5
v_gene: TRBV11-2
d_gene: TRBD2
abundance: NA
CDR3nt: TGTGCCAGCAGCTTAGGGACTAGCGGGGGCCAAGAGACCCAGTACTTC
CDR3aa: CASSLGTSGGQETQYF

j_gene: TRBJ1-6
v_gene: TRBV6-5
d_gene: NA
abundance: few
CDR3nt: TGTGCCAGCAGGGGGGACTCCTATAATTCACCCCTCCACTTT
CDR3aa: CASRGDSYNSPLHF

j_gene: TRBJ1-1
v_gene: TRBV19
d_gene: TRBD1
abundance: NA
CDR3nt: TGTGCCAGTAAAGTTTGGGACAGGAACACTGAAGCTTTCTTT
CDR3aa: CASKVWDRNTEAFF

j_gene: TRBJ2-7
v_gene: TRBV5-5
d_gene: NA
abundance: NA
CDR3nt: TGTGCCAGCAGCCCCTCCGCGTCTCCCTACGAGCAGTACTTC
CDR3aa: CASSPSASPYEQYF

j_gene: TRBJ2-3
v_gene: TRBV7-9
d_gene: NA
abundance: NA
CDR3nt: TGTGCCAGCAGCTTAGAGGGCGGGCTGAGCACAGATACGCAGTATTTT
CDR3aa: CASSLEGGLSTDTQYF

j_gene: TRBJ2-6
v_gene: TRBV30
d_gene: NA
abundance: NA
CDR3nt: TGTGCCTCGACAGCTAGTGGGGCCAACGTCCTGACTTTC
CDR3aa: CASTASGANVLTF

j_gene: TRBJ1-2
v_gene: TRBV9
d_gene: NA
abundance: NA
CDR3nt: TGTGCCAGCAGCCCTCACAGGGACGAGTACTATGGCTACACCTTC
CDR3aa: CASSPHRDEYYGYTF

j_gene: TRBJ1-6
v_gene: TRBV7-9
d_gene: NA
abundance: NA
CDR3nt: TGTGCCAGCAGCTTAGGAGAGTGGGGGAATTCACCCCTCCACTTT
CDR3aa: CASSLGEWGNSPLHF

j_gene: TRBJ2-4
v_gene: TRBV5-4
d_gene: TRBD2
abundance: NA
CDR3nt: TGTGCCAGCAGTCAACCCGGGACTACCAAAAACATTCAGTACTTC
CDR3aa: CASSQPGTTKNIQYF

j_gene: TRBJ2-7
v_gene: TRBV18
d_gene: TRBD1
abundance: NA
CDR3nt: TGTGCCAGCTCACCAAGATGGGACAGTTCCTACGAGCAGTACTTC
CDR3aa: CASSPRWDSSYEQYF

j_gene: TRBJ1-1
v_gene: TRBV7-5
d_gene: NA
abundance: few
CDR3nt: TGTGTCAGAAGCTTAGGTGTCAGAGGGAACACTGAAGCTTTCTTT
CDR3aa: CVRSLGVRGNTEAFF

j_gene: TRBJ1-4
v_gene: TRBV18
d_gene: NA
abundance: NA
CDR3nt: TGTGCCAGCTCACCGACAACAGGGCGTCTTGAAAAACTGTTTTTT
CDR3aa: CASSPTTGRLEKLFF

j_gene: TRBJ2-6
v_gene: TRBV5-6
d_gene: NA
abundance: NA
CDR3nt: TGTGCCAGCAGCTTTGCTGGGGCCAACGTCCTGACTTTC
CDR3aa: CASSFAGANVLTF

j_gene: TRBJ1-1
v_gene: TRBV4-1
d_gene: TRBD1
abundance: NA
CDR3nt: TGCGCCAGCAGCCAAGGCGCCCGGACAGGGCTGGCTTTCTTT
CDR3aa: CASSQGARTGLAFF

j_gene: TRBJ1-2
v_gene: TRBV28
d_gene: NA
abundance: once
CDR3nt: TGTGCCAGCAGTTTACAGGGTACCTATGGCTACACCTTC
CDR3aa: CASSLQGTYGYTF

j_gene: TRBJ1-1
v_gene: TRBV4-3
d_gene: NA
abundance: NA
CDR3nt: TGCGCCAGCAGCCAAGATGACAGGTTTGGGAACACTGAAGCTTTCTTT
CDR3aa: CASSQDDRFGNTEAFF

j_gene: TRBJ1-6
v_gene: TRBV27
d_gene: NA
abundance: NA
CDR3nt: TGTGCCAGCAGCTACTCAGCGGGGATATGGAATTCACCCCTCCACTTT
CDR3aa: CASSYSAGIWNSPLHF

j_gene: TRBJ2-1
v_gene: TRBV7-9
d_gene: NA
abundance: NA
CDR3nt: TGTGCCAGCAGCTCCCATGGGAATTCCAATGAGCAGTTCTTC
CDR3aa: CASSSHGNSNEQFF

j_gene: TRBJ1-5
v_gene: TRBV30
d_gene: NA
abundance: NA
CDR3nt: TGTGCCTGGAGTGCATTCAGGGGACAGCCCCAGCATTTT
CDR3aa: CAWSAFRGQPQHF

j_gene: TRBJ2-7
v_gene: TRBV19
d_gene: NA
abundance: NA
CDR3nt: TGTGCCAGTAGTATAGACTCCTACGAGCAGTACTTC
CDR3aa: CASSIDSYEQYF

j_gene: TRBJ1-2
v_gene: TRBV28
d_gene: NA
abundance: once
CDR3nt: TGTGCCAGCATTTCTGGGGCAGGGTTGGTGTATGGCTACACCTTC
CDR3aa: CASISGAGLVYGYTF

j_gene: TRBJ2-3
v_gene: TRBV29-1
d_gene: TRBD1
abundance: NA
CDR3nt: TGCAGCGCCTGGGCGGACAGGGGCCCCGATACGCAGTATTTT
CDR3aa: CSAWADRGPDTQYF

j_gene: TRBJ1-1
v_gene: TRBV21-1
d_gene: NA
abundance: NA
CDR3nt: TGTGCCAGCAGTAAACGGGGGGCTGAAGCTTTCTTT
CDR3aa: CASSKRGAEAFF

j_gene: TRBJ2-1
v_gene: TRBV11-3
d_gene: TRBD2
abundance: NA
CDR3nt: TGTGCCAGCAGCTTAAACTCCCTCCCCCAGCGGGAATCCTACAATGAGCAGTTCTTC
CDR3aa: CASSLNSLPQRESYNEQFF

j_gene: TRBJ2-3
v_gene: TRBV7-3
d_gene: NA
abundance: NA
CDR3nt: TGTGCCAGCAGCTCCACCGCAGGTGGTACGCAGTATTTT
CDR3aa: CASSSTAGGTQYF

j_gene: TRBJ1-6
v_gene: TRBV12-3/TRBV12-4
d_gene: NA
abundance: NA
CDR3nt: TGTGCCAGCAGTCGGCAGGGTACGTCACCCCTCCACTTT
CDR3aa: CASSRQGTSPLHF

j_gene: TRBJ2-7
v_gene: TRBV5-4
d_gene: NA
abundance: NA
CDR3nt: TGTGCCAGCAGCTTGGGAGCGGTTCGGGCAGGGGGGTACAACGAGCAGTACTTC
CDR3aa: CASSLGAVRAGGYNEQYF

j_gene: TRBJ1-5
v_gene: TRBV6-2/TRBV6-3
d_gene: NA
abundance: NA
CDR3nt: TGTGCCAGCAGTTACTCTGCGTATCAGCCCCAGCATTTT
CDR3aa: CASSYSAYQPQHF

j_gene: TRBJ2-3
v_gene: TRBV5-1
d_gene: NA
abundance: once
CDR3nt: TGCGCCAGCAGCCCCTGGGGTGATCCGGATACGCAGTATTTT
CDR3aa: CASSPWGDPDTQYF

j_gene: TRBJ1-3
v_gene: TRBV24-1
d_gene: NA
abundance: NA
CDR3nt: TGTGCCACCAGTGACGGGGGAAACACCATATATTTT
CDR3aa: CATSDGGNTIYF

j_gene: TRBJ1-5
v_gene: TRBV2
d_gene: NA
abundance: NA
CDR3nt: TGTGCCAGCAGCGCCTGGGAGGGAGTGGGAAATCAGCCCCAGCATTTT
CDR3aa: CASSAWEGVGNQPQHF

j_gene: TRBJ2-5
v_gene: TRBV9
d_gene: TRBD2
abundance: NA
CDR3nt: TGTGCCAGCAGTCAAACGGGGACTAGGGGAGAGACCCAGTACTTC
CDR3aa: CASSQTGTRGETQYF

j_gene: TRBJ2-1
v_gene: TRBV12-3/TRBV12-4
d_gene: TRBD2
abundance: NA
CDR3nt: TGTGCCAGCAGTTTACGGGGGGGTGGTGAGCAGTTCTTC
CDR3aa: CASSLRGGGEQFF

j_gene: TRBJ2-5
v_gene: TRBV3-1/TRBV3-2
d_gene: NA
abundance: NA
CDR3nt: TGTGCCAGCAGCCGTGGAAAGGGACCTCTACAAGAGACCCAGTACTTC
CDR3aa: CASSRGKGPLQETQYF

j_gene: TRBJ2-1
v_gene: TRBV18
d_gene: TRBD1
abundance: NA
CDR3nt: TGTGCCAGCTCACCAAACCGGGACAGGGAGCAGTTCTTC
CDR3aa: CASSPNRDREQFF

j_gene: TRBJ2-1
v_gene: TRBV7-2
d_gene: TRBD2
abundance: NA
CDR3nt: TGTGCCAGCAGCTTAGAAGCGGGGAGGGGTTACAATGAGCAGTTCTTC
CDR3aa: CASSLEAGRGYNEQFF

j_gene: TRBJ1-1
v_gene: TRBV7-2
d_gene: TRBD1
abundance: NA
CDR3nt: TGTGCCAGCAGCTCAGGGGGCAGCACTGAAGCTTTCTTT
CDR3aa: CASSSGGSTEAFF

j_gene: TRBJ2-3
v_gene: TRBV30
d_gene: TRBD1
abundance: NA
CDR3nt: TGTGCCAGCAATCCGGGACAGGACACAGATACGCAGTATTTT
CDR3aa: CASNPGQDTDTQYF